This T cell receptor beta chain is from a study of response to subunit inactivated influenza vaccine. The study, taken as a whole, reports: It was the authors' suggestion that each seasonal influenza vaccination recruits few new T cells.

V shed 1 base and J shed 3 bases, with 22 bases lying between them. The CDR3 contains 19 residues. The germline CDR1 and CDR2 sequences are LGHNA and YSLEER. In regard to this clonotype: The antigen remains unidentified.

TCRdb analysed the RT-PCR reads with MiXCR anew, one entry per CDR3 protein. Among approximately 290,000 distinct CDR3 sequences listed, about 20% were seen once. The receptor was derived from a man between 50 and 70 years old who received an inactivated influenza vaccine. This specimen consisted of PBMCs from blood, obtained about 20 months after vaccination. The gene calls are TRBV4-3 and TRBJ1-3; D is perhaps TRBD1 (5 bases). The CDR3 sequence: CASSQVALYHRGNGNTIYF. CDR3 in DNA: TGCGCCAGCAGCCAAGTAGCACTCTACCACCGGGGCAATGGAAACACCATATATTTT.